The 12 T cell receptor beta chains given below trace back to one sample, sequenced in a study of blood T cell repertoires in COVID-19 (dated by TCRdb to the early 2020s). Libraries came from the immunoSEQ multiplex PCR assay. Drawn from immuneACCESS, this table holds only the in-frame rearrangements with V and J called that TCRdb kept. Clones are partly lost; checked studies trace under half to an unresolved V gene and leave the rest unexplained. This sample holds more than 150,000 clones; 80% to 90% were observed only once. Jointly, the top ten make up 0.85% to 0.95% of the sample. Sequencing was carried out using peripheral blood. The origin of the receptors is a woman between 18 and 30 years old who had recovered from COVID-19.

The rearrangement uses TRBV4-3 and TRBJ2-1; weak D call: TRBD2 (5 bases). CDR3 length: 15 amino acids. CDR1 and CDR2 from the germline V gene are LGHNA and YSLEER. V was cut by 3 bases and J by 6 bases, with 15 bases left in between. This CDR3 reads CASSHGAARTNEQFF. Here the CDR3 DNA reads TGCGCCAGCAGCCATGGAGCGGCCAGAACCAATGAGCAGTTCTTC.

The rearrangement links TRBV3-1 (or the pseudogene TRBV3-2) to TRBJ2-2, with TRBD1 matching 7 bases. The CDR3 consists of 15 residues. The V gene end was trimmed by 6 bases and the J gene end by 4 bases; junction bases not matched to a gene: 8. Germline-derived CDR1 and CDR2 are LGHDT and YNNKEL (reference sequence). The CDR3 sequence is CASSYTQGVTGELFF. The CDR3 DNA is TGTGCCAGCAGTTATACTCAGGGGGTCACCGGGGAGCTGTTTTTT.

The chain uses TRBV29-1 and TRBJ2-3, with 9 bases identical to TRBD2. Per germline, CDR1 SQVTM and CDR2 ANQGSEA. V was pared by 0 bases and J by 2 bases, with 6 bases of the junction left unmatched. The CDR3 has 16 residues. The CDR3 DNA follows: TGCAGCGTTGAAGATCGACTAGCGGCTACCACAGATACGCAGTATTTT. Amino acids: CSVEDRLAATTDTQYF.

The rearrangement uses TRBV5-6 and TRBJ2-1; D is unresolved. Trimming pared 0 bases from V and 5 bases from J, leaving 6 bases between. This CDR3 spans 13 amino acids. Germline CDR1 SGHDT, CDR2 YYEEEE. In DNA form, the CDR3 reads TGTGCCAGCAGCTTGGACAGAAACAATGAGCAGTTCTTC. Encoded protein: CASSLDRNNEQFF.

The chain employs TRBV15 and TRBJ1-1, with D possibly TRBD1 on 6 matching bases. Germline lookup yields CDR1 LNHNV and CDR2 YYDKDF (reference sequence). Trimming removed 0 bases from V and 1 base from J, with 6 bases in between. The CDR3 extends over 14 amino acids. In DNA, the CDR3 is TGTGCCACCAGCAGAGAACAGGGGAACACTGAAGCTTTCTTT. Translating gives CATSREQGNTEAFF. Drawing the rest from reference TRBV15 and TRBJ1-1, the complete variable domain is DAMVIQNPRYQVTQFGKPVTLSCSQTLNHNVMYWYQQKSSQAPKLLFHYYDKDFNNEADTPDNFQSRRPNTSFCFLDIRSPGLGDTAMYLCATSREQGNTEAFFGQGTRLTVV.

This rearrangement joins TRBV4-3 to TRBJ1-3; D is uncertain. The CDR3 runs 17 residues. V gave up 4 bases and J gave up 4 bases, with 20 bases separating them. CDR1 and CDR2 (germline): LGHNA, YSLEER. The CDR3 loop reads CASSPESGPGPGNTIYF. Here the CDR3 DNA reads TGCGCCAGCAGCCCTGAGAGCGGGCCCGGTCCGGGAAACACCATATATTTT.

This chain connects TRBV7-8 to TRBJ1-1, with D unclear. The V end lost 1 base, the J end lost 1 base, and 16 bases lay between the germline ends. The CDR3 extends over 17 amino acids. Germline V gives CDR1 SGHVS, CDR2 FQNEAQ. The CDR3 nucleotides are TGTGCCAGCAGCTTAGTTAACAGTGAAGAATGGAACACTGAAGCTTTCTTT. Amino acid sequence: CASSLVNSEEWNTEAFF.

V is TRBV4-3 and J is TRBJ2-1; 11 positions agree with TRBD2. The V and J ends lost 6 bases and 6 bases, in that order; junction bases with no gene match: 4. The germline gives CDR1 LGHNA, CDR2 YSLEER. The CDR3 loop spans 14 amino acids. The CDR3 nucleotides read TGCGCCAGCAGTACTAGCGGGAGCCTCAATGAGCAGTTCTTC. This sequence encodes CASSTSGSLNEQFF.

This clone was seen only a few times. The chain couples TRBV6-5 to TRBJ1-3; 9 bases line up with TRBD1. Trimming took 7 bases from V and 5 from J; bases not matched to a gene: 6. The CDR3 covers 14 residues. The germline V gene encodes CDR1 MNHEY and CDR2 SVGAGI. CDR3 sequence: CASTDGTGRNTIYF. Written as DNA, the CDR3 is TGTGCCAGCACCGACGGGACAGGGAGAAACACCATATATTTT.

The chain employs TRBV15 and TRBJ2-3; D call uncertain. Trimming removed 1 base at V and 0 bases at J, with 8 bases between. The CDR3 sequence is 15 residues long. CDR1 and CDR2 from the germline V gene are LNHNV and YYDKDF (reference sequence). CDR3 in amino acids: CATSRVSGSTDTQYF. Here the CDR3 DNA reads TGTGCCACCAGCAGAGTTTCAGGTAGCACAGATACGCAGTATTTT. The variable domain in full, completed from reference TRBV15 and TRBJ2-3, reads DAMVIQNPRYQVTQFGKPVTLSCSQTLNHNVMYWYQQKSSQAPKLLFHYYDKDFNNEADTPDNFQSRRPNTSFCFLDIRSPGLGDTAMYLCATSRVSGSTDTQYFGPGTRLTVL.

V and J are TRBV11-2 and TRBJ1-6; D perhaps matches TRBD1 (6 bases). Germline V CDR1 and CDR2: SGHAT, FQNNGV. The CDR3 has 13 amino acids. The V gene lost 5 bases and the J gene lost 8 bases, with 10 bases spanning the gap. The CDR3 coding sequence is TGTGCCAGCAGCGGACAGACATATTCACCCCTCCACTTT. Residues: CASSGQTYSPLHF.

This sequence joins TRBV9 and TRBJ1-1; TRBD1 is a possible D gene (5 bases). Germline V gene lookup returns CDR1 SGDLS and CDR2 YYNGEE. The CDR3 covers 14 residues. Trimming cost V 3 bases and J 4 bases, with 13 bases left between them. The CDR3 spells CASSDDSQVTEAFF. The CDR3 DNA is TGTGCCAGCAGCGATGACAGCCAAGTCACTGAAGCTTTCTTT.